One sample yielded the 9 T cell receptor beta chains listed below, sequenced in a study of CD4 and CD8 cells across lung adenocarcinoma regions. One entry per CDR3 protein, called by TCRdb with MiXCR from the PCR reads. The sample lists about 8,700 distinct CDR3 sequences; approximately 46% were seen once. The sample was CD8+ T cells from the margin of a lung tumor. The receptors stem from a female donor with lung adenocarcinoma. The CD4 and CD8 labels of this study may be unreliable.

This clonotype came up a few times. An end of the junction does not agree with germline; a read error may underlie this. CDR3 region: CASTPTSSETQYF. CDR3 DNA sequence: TGTGCCAGCACCCCGACTAGCTCAGAGACGCAGTACTTT. The V and J genes are TRBV27 and TRBJ2-3, with 7 bases matching TRBD2. CDR1 and CDR2 (germline): MNHEY, SMNVEV (reference sequence). CDR3 size: 13 residues.

CDR3 sequence: CASSYGGIAGVNIQYF. In DNA, the CDR3 is TGTGCCAGCAGTTACGGTGGAATAGCGGGAGTTAACATTCAGTACTTC. The chain links TRBV6-5 to TRBJ2-4; 9 nucleotides line up with TRBD2. CDR3 length: 16 residues. CDR1 is MNHEY and CDR2 is SVGAGI in the germline V gene. V shed 2 bases, J shed 7 bases, and the junction held 9 bases outside the gene matches.

The chain couples TRBV6-5 to TRBJ2-1, with D possibly TRBD1 on 6 matching bases. Germline lookup yields CDR1 MNHEY and CDR2 SVGAGI. V was clipped by 5 bases and J by 0 bases, with 11 bases between them. This CDR3 contains 15 residues. This CDR3 reads CASSLGQSSYNEQFF. CDR3 DNA: TGTGCCAGCAGTCTTGGACAGAGCTCCTACAATGAGCAGTTCTTC.

This clonotype was detected ten times or more. V is TRBV6-5 and J is TRBJ1-1; no definite D call. Trimming took 0 bases from V and 0 from J, leaving 8 bases between them. Germline assignment: CDR1 MNHEY and CDR2 SVGAGI. The CDR3 consists of 15 residues. DNA for the CDR3: TGTGCCAGCAGTTACTCGATAGGGCTGAACACTGAAGCTTTCTTT. Protein: CASSYSIGLNTEAFF.

CDR3: CASSAGSGANVLTF. Here the CDR3 DNA reads TGCGCCAGCAGTGCCGGCTCTGGGGCCAACGTCCTGACTTTC. This sequence joins TRBV5-1 and TRBJ2-6; D uncertain. Germline V gives CDR1 SGHRS, CDR2 YFSETQ. With 5 bases removed from V and 0 bases from J, the gap between germline ends came to 6 bases. The CDR3 is 14 amino acids.

About this clonotype: This could be a read error, since a much larger clone is one nucleotide away. The rearrangement joins TRBV25-1 to TRBJ1-1, with 9 nucleotides matching TRBD1. This CDR3 is built from 13 residues. Germline V gene lookup returns CDR1 MGHDK and CDR2 SYGVNS. CDR3 nucleotide sequence: TGTGCCAGCAAGACAGGGGGAAACCTTGAAACTTTCTTT. It encodes CASKTGGNLETFF.

The chain combines TRBV3-1 with TRBJ2-1; D possibly corresponds to TRBD2 (6 bases). The CDR3 totals 13 residues. Trimming pared 6 bases from V and 7 bases from J, leaving 13 bases between. Germline CDR1 and CDR2: LGHDT and YNNKEL (reference sequence). Written as DNA, the CDR3 is TGTGCCAGCAGACCCGGACTAACGAATGAGCAGTTCTTC. Translated: CASRPGLTNEQFF.

This clonotype was seen a handful of times. The genes are TRBV14 and TRBJ2-4, with no clear D. With the DNA end fitting TRBJ2-7 better, the J assignment may be wrong. The CDR3 contains 13 residues. Germline V gives CDR1 SGHDN, CDR2 FVKESK. CDR3 protein: CASSQDHRIEQYV. The DNA of the CDR3 is TGTGCCAGCAGCCAAGATCACCGTATCGAGCAGTACGTC.

This chain links TRBV27 with TRBJ2-4; D not certain. The CDR3 consists of 14 residues. The germline V and J ends were trimmed by 2 bases and 10 bases, with 15 bases remaining between them. Per the germline V gene, CDR1 is MNHEY and CDR2 is SMNVEV (reference sequence). CDR3 sequence: CASSLNSFPDIQYF. Here the CDR3 DNA reads TGTGCCAGCAGTTTAAACTCATTTCCAGATATTCAGTACTTC.